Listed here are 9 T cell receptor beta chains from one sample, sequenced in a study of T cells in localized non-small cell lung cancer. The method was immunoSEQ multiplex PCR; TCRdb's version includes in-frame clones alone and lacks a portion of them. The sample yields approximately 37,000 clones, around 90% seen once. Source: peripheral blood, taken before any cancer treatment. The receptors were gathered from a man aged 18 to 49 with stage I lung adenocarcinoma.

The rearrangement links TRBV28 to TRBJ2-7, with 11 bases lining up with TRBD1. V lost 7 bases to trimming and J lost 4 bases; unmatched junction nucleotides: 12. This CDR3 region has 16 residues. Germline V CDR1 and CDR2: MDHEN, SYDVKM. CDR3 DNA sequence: TGTGCCAGCACCCCTGGCCCCGGGACAGGGGGTTACGAGCAGTACTTC. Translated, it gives CASTPGPGTGGYEQYF.

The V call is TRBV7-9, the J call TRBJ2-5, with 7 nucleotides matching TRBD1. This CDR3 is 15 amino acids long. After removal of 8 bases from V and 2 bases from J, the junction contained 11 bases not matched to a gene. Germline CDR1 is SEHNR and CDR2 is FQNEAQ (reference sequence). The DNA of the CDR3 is TGTGCCAGCTCCCTCACCCAGGGGGAGCAAGAGACCCAGTACTTC. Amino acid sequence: CASSLTQGEQETQYF. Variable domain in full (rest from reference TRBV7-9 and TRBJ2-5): DTGVSQNPRHKITKRGQNVTFRCDPISEHNRLYWYRQTLGQGPEFLTYFQNEAQLEKSRLLSDRFSAERPKGSFSTLEIQRTEQGDSAMYLCASSLTQGEQETQYFGPGTRLLVL.

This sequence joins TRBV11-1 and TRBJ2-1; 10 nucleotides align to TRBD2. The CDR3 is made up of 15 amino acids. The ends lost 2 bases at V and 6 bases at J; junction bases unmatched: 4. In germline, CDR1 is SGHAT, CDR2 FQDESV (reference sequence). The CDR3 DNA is TGTGCCAGCAGCTTATCGGCTAGCGGGGGCAATGAGCAGTTCTTC. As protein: CASSLSASGGNEQFF.

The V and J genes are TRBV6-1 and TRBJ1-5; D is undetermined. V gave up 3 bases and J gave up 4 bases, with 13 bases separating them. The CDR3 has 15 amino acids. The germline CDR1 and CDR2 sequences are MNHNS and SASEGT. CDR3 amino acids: CASSDAESLNQPQHF. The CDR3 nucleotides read TGTGCCAGCAGTGACGCAGAGTCTTTAAATCAGCCCCAGCATTTT.

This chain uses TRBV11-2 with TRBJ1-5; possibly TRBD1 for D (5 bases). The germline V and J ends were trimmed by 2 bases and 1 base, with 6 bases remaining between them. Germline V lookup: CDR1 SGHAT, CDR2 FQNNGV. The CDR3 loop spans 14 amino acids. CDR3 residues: CASSLPGSNQPQHF. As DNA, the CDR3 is TGTGCCAGCAGCTTACCAGGGAGCAATCAGCCCCAGCATTTT.

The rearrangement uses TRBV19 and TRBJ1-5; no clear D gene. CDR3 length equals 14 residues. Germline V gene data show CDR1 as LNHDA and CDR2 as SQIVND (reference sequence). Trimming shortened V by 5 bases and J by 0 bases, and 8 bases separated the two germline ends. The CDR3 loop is CASSPGNSNQPQHF. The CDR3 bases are TGTGCCAGTAGTCCGGGGAATAGCAATCAGCCCCAGCATTTT.

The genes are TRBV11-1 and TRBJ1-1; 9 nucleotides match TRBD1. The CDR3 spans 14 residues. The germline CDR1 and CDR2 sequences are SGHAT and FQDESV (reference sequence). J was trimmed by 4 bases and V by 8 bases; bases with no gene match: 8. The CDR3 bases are TGTGCCAGCGGGTGGGACAGGGACGCCACTGAAGCTTTCTTT. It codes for CASGWDRDATEAFF.

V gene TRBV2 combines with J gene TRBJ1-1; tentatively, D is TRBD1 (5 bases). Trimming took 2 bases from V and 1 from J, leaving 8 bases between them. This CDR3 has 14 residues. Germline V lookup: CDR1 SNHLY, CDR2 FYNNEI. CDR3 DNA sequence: TGTGCCAGCAGTGAAATGGGGGGGAACACTGAAGCTTTCTTT. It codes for CASSEMGGNTEAFF.

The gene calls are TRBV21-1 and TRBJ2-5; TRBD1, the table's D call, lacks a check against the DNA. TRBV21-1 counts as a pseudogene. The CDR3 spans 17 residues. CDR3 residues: CASSRDNYRSYQETQYF. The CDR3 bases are TGTGCCAGCTCCCGGGACAACTATCGCTCGTACCAAGAGACCCAGTACTTC.